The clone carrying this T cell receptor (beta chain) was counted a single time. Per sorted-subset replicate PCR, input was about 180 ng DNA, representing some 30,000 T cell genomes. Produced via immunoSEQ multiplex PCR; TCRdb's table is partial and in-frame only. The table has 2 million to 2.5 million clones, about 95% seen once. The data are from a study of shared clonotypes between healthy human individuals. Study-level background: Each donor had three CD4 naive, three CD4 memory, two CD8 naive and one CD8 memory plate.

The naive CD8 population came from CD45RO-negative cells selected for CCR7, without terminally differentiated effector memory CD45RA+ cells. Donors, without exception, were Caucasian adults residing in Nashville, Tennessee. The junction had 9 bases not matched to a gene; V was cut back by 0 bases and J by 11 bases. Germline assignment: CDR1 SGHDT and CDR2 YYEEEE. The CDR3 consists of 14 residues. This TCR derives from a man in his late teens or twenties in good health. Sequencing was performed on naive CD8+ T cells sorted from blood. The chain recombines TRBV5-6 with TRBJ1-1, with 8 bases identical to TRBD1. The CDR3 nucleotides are TGTGCCAGCAGCTTGGCTACAGGGGGGCTGAGGGCTTTCTTT. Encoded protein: CASSLATGGLRAFF.